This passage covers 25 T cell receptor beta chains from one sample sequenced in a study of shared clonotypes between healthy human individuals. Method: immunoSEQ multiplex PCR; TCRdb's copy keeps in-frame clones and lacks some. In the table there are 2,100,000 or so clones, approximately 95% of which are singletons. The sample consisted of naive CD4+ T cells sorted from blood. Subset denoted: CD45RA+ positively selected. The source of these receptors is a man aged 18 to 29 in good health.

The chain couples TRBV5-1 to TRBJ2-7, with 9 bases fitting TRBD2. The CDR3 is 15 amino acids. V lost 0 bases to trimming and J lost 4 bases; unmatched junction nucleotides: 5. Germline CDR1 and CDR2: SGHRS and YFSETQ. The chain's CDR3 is CASSLGVAGVYEQYF. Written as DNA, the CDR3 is TGCGCCAGCAGCTTGGGAGTAGCGGGAGTTTACGAGCAGTACTTC.

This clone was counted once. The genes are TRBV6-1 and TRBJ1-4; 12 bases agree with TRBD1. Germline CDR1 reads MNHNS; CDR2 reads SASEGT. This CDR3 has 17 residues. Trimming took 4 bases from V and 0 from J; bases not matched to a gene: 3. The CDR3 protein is CASSGRDRGPTNEKLFF. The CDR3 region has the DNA TGTGCCAGCAGTGGCCGGGACAGGGGGCCAACTAATGAAAAACTGTTTTTT.

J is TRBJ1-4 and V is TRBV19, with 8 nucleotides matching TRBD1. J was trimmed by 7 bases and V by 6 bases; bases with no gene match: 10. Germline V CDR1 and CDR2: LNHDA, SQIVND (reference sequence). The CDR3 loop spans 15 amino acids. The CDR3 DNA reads TGTGCCAGTAGCGGGACGGCAGGGGGCGGTGAAAAACTGTTTTTT. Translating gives CASSGTAGGGEKLFF.

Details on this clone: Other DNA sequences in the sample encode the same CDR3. Written as DNA, the CDR3 is TGTGCCAGCAGCCGACCGGGACAGGGCCCCTACGAGCAGTACTTC. The encoded protein is CASSRPGQGPYEQYF. J is TRBJ2-7 and V is TRBV14; the match to TRBD1 covers 9 bases. CDR1 is SGHDN, CDR2 FVKESK, per germline. The CDR3 is made up of 15 amino acids. Losses at the gene ends were 4 bases for V and 2 bases for J; bases not matched to a gene: 6.

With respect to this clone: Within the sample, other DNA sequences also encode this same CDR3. CDR3 protein: CASSLTTSTDTQYF. The CDR3 nucleotides read TGTGCCAGCAGCCTGACGACAAGCACAGATACGCAGTATTTT. The V and J genes are TRBV7-9 and TRBJ2-3, with D unresolved. This CDR3 has 14 residues. V shed 5 bases and J shed 0 bases, with 9 bases lying between them. Germline CDR1 reads SEHNR; CDR2 reads FQNEAQ (reference sequence).

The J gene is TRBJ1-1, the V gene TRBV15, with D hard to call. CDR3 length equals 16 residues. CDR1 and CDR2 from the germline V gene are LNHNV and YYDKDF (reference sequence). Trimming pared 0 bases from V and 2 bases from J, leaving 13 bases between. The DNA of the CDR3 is TGTGCCACCAGCAGAGATCCCAGCACAACAAACACTGAAGCTTTCTTT. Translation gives CATSRDPSTTNTEAFF.

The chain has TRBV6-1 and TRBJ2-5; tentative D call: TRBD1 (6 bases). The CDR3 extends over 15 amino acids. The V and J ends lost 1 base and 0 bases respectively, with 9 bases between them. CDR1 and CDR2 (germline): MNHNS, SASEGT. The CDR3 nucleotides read TGTGCCAGCAGTGAAGGTACAGGGCACCAAGAGACCCAGTACTTC. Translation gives CASSEGTGHQETQYF.

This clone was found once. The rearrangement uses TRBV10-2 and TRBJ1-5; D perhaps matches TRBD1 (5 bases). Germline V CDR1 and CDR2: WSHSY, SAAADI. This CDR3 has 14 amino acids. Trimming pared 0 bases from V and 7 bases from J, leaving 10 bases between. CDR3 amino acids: CASSESKGNQPQHF. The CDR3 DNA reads TGCGCCAGCAGTGAGTCGAAGGGGAACCAGCCCCAGCATTTT.

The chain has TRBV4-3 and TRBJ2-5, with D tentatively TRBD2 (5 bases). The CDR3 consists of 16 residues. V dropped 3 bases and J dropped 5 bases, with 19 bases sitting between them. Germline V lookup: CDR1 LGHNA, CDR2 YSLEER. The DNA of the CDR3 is TGCGCCAGCAGCCAGGCCGAGGGCGGAGCCGGGGAGACCCAGTACTTC. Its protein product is CASSQAEGGAGETQYF.

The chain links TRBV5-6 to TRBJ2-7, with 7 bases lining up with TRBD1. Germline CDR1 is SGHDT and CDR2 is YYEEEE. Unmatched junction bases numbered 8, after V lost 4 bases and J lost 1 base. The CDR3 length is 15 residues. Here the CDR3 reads CASSSGPGQSYEQYF. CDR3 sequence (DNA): TGTGCCAGCAGCAGTGGTCCGGGACAGTCCTACGAGCAGTACTTC.

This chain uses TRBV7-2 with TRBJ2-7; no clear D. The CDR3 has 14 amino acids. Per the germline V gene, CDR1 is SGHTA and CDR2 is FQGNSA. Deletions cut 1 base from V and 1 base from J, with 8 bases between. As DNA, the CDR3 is TGTGCCAGCAGCTTAGTTTTAGGGTCCTACGAGCAGTACTTC. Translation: CASSLVLGSYEQYF.

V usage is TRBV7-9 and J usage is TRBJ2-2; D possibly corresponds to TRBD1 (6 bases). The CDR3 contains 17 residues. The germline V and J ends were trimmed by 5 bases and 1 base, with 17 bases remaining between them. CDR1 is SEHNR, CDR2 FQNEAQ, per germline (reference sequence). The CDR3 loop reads CASSVNPQGQNTGELFF. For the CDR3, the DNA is TGTGCCAGCAGCGTGAATCCACAGGGTCAGAACACCGGGGAGCTGTTTTTT.

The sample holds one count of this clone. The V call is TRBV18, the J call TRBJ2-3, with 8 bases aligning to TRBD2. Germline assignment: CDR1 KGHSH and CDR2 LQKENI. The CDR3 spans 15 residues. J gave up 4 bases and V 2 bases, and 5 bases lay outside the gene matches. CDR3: CASSPVAGLADTQYF. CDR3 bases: TGTGCCAGCTCACCAGTCGCGGGACTAGCAGATACGCAGTATTTT.

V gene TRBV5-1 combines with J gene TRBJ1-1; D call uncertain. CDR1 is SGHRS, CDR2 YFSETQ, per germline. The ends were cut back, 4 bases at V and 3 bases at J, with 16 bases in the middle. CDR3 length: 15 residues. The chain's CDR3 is CASSGSQFGDTEAFF. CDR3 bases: TGCGCCAGCAGCGGGAGTCAATTCGGGGACACTGAAGCTTTCTTT. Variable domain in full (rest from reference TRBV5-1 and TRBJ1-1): KAGVTQTPRYLIKTRGQQVTLSCSPISGHRSVSWYQQTPGQGLQFLFEYFSETQRNKGNFPGRFSGRQFSNSRSEMNVSTLELGDSALYLCASSGSQFGDTEAFFGQGTRLTVV.

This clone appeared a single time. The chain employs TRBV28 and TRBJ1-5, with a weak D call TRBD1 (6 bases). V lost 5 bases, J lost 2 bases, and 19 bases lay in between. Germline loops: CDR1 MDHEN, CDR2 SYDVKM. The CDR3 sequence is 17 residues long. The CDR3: CASSIPKQGIGNQPQHF. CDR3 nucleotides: TGTGCCAGCAGTATTCCCAAACAGGGAATAGGCAATCAGCCCCAGCATTTT.

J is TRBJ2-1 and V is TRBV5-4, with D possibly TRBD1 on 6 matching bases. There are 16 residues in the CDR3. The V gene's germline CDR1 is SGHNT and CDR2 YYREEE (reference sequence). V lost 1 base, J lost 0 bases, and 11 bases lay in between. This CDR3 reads CASSLTTGVSYNEQFF. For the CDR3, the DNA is TGTGCCAGCAGCTTGACGACAGGAGTCTCCTACAATGAGCAGTTCTTC.

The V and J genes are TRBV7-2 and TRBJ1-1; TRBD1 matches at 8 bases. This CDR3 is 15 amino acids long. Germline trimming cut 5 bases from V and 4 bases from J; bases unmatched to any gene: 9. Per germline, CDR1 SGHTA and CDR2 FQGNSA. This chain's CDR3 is CASSPTGGVATEAFF. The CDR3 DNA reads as TGTGCCAGCAGCCCTACAGGGGGAGTGGCCACTGAAGCTTTCTTT.

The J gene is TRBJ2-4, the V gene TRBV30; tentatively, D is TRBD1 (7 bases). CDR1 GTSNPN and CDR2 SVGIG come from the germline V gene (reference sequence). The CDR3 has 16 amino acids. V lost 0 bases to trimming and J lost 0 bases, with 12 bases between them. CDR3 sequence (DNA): TGTGCCTGGAGTGTTGCGGGACAGCTAGCCAAAAACATTCAGTACTTC. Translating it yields CAWSVAGQLAKNIQYF.

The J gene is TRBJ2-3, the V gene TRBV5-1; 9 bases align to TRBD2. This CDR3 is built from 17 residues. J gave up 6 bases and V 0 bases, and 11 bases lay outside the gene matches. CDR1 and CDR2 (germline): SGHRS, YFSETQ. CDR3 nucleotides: TGCGCCAGCAGCTTGGTTAGCGCGGGGGGGCCAGCGGATACGCAGTATTTT. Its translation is CASSLVSAGGPADTQYF.

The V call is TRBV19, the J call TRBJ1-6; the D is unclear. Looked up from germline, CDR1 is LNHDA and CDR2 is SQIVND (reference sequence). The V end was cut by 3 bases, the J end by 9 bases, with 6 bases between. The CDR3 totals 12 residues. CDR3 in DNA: TGTGCCAGTAGTATGAAGAGTTCACCCCTCCACTTT. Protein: CASSMKSSPLHF.

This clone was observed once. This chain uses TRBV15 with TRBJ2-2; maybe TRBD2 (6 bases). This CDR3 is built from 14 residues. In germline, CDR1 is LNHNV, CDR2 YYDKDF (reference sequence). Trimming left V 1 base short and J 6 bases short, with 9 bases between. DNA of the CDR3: TGTGCCACCAGCAGAGTGCCGGGGGCCGGGGAGCTGTTTTTT. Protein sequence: CATSRVPGAGELFF.

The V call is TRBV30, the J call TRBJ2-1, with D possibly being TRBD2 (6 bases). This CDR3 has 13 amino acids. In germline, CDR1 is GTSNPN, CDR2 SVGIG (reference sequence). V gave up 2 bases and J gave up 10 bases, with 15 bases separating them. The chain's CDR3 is CAWSKRGLGEQFF. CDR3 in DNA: TGTGCCTGGAGTAAACGGGGGTTGGGGGAGCAGTTCTTC.

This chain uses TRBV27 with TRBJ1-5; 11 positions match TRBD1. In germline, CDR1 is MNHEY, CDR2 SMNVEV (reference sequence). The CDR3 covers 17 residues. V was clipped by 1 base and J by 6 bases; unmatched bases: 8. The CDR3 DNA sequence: TGTGCCAGCAGTTTATATTTTGGACAGGGGGCTGGTCAGCCCCAGCATTTT. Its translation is CASSLYFGQGAGQPQHF.

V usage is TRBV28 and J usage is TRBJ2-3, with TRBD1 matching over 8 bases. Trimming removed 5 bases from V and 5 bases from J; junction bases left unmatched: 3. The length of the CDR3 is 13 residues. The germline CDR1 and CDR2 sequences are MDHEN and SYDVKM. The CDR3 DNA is TGTGCCAGCAGTACCAGGGGGCGAGATACGCAGTATTTT. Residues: CASSTRGRDTQYF.

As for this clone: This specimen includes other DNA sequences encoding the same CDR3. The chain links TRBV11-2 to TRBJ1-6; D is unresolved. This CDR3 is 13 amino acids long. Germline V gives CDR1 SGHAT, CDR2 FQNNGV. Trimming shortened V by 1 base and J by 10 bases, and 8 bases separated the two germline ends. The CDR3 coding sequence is TGTGCCAGCAGCTTAGCCCGGGTATCACCCCTCCACTTT. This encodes CASSLARVSPLHF.